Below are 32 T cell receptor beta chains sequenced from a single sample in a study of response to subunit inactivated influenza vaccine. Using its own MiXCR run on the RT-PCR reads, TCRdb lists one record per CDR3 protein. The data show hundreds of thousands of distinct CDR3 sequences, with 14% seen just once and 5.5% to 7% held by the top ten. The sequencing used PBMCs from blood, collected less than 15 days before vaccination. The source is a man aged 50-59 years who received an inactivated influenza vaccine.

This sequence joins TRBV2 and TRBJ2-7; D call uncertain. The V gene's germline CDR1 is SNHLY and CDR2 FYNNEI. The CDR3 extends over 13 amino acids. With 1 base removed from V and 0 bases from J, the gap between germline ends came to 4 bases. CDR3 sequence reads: CASSEGLSYEQYF. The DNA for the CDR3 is TGTGCCAGCAGTGAAGGACTCTCCTACGAGCAGTACTTC.

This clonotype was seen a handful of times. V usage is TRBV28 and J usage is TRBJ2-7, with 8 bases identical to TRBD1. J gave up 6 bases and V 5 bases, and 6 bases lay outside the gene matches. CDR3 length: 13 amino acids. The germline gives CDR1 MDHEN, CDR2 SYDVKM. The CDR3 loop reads CASSPRDRREQYF. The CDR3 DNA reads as TGTGCCAGCAGTCCACGGGACAGGCGCGAGCAGTACTTC.

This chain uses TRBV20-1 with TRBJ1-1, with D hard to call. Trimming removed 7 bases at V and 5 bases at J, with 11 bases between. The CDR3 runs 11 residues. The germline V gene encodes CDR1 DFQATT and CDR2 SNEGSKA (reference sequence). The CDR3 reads CSVLRSTEAFF. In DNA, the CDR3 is TGCAGTGTTCTTAGGAGTACTGAAGCTTTCTTT.

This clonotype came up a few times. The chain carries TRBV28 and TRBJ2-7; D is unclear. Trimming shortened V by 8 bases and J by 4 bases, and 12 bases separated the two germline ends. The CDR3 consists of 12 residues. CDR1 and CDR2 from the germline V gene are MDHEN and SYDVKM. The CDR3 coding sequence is TGTGCCAGCGAACTGGACGGTTACGAGCAGTACTTC. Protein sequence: CASELDGYEQYF.

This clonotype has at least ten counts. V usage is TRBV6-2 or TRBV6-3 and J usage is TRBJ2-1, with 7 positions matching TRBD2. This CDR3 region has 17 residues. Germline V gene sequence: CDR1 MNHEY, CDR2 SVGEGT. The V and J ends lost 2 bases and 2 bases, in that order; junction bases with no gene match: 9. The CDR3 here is CASSYLPGAGAYNEQFF. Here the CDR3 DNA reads TGTGCCAGCAGTTACCTGCCCGGGGCGGGGGCCTACAATGAGCAGTTCTTC.

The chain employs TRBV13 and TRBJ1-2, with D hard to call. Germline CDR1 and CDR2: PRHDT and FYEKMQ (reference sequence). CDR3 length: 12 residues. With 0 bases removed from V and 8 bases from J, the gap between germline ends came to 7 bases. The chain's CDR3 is CASSLGRTGYTF. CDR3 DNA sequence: TGTGCCAGCAGCTTAGGACGTACGGGCTACACCTTC.

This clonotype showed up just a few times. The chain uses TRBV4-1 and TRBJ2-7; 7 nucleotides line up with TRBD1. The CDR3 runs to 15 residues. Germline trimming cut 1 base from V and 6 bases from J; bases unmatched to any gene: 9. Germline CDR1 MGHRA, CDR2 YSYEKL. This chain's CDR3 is CASSQARQGPFEQYF. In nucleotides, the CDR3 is TGCGCCAGCAGCCAAGCTCGACAGGGACCATTCGAGCAGTACTTC.

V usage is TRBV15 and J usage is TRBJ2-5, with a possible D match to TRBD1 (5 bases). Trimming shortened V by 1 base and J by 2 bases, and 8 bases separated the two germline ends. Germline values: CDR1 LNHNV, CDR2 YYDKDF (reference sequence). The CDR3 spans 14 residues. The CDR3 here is CATSRATGQETQYF. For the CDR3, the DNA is TGTGCCACCAGCAGAGCTACAGGACAAGAGACCCAGTACTTC.

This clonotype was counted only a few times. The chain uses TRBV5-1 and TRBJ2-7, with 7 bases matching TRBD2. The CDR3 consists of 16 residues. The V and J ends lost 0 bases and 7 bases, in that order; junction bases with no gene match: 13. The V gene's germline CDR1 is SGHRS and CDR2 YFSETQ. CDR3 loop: CASSLDVVGGPREQYF. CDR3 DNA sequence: TGCGCCAGCAGCTTGGATGTGGTGGGAGGGCCTAGGGAGCAGTACTTC.

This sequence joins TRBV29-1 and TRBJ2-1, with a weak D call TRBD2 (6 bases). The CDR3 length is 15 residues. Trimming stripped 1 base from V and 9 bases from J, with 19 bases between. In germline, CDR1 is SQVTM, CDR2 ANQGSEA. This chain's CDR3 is CSVEGQAGFSGEQFF. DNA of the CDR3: TGCAGCGTTGAAGGTCAGGCGGGGTTCAGCGGTGAGCAGTTCTTC.

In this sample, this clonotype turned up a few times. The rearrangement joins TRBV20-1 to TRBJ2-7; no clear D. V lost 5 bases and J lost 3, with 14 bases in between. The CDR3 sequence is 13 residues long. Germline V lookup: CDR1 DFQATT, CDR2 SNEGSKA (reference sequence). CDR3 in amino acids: CSARSHHDYEQYF. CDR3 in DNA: TGCAGTGCTCGCTCACATCACGACTACGAGCAGTACTTC.

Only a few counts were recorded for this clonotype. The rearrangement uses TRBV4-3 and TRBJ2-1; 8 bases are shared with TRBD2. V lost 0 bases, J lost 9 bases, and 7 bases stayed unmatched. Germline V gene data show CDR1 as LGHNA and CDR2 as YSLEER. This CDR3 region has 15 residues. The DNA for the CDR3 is TGCGCCAGCAGCCAAGATCCCGGGGGGGCAGGTGAGCAGTTCTTC. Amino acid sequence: CASSQDPGGAGEQFF.

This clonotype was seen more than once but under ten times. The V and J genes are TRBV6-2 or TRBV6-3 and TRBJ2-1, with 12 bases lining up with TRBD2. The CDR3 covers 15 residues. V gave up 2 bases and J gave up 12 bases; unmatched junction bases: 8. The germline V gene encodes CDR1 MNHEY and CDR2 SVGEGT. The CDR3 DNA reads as TGTGCCAGCAGTTACCCGGGACTAGCGGGTTTCTGGCAGTTCTTC. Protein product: CASSYPGLAGFWQFF.

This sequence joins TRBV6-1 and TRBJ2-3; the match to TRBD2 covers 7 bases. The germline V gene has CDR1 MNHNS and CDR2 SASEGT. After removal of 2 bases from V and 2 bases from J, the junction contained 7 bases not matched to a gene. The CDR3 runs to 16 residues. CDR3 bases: TGTGCCAGCAGTGAACGTGGCGGGAGAACCACAGATACGCAGTATTTT. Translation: CASSERGGRTTDTQYF.

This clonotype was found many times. The CDR3 region has the DNA TGTGCCAGCAGTTTGAAGTGGGTGACACTCTCCTACGAGCAGTACTTC. It codes for CASSLKWVTLSYEQYF. The chain couples TRBV12-3 or TRBV12-4 to TRBJ2-7; no clear D gene. The CDR3 is 16 amino acids. V lost 3 bases, J lost 0 bases, and 15 bases lay in between.

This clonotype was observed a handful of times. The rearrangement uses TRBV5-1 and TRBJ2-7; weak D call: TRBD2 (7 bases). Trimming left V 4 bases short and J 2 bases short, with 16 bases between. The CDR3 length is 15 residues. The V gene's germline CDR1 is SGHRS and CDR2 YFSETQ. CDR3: CASSRGAGGTYEQYF. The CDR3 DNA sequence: TGCGCCAGCAGCCGGGGGGCAGGAGGGACCTACGAGCAGTACTTC.

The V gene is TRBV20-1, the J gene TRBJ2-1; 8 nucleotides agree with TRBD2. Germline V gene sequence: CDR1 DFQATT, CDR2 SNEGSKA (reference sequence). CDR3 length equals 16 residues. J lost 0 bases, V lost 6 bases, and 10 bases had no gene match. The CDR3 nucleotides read TGCAGTGCCCCGGGGGGGGTTTCGGTCTCCTACAATGAGCAGTTCTTC. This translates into CSAPGGVSVSYNEQFF.

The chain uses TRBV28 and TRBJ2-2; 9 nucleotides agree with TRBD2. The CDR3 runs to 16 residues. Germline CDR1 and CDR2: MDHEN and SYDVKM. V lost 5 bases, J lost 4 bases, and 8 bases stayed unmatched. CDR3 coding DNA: TGTGCCAGCAGTGCCCTGACTAGCGGAGCCACCGGGGAGCTGTTTTTT. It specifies CASSALTSGATGELFF.

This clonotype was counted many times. The CDR3 DNA follows: TGTGCCAGCATCGGGACAGGGGGATTCTCACCCCTCCACTTT. Translated, it gives CASIGTGGFSPLHF. The chain has TRBV2 and TRBJ1-6, with TRBD1 matching over 11 bases. The CDR3 has 14 residues. V shed 7 bases, J shed 10 bases, and the junction held 6 bases outside the gene matches. CDR1 is SNHLY, CDR2 FYNNEI, per germline.

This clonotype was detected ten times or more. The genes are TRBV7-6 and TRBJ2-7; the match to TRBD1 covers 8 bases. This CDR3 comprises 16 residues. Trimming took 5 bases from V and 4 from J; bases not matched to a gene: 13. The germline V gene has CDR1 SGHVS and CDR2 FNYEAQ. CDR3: CASSPDGQGFFYEQYF. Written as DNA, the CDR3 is TGTGCCAGCAGCCCCGACGGACAGGGTTTTTTTTACGAGCAGTACTTC.

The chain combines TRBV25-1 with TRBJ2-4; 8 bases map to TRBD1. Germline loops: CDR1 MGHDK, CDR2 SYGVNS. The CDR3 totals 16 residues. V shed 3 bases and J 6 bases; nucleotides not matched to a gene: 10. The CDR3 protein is CASSDGSGGAGNIQYF. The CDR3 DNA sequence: TGTGCCAGCAGTGATGGGTCAGGGGGCGCGGGAAACATTCAGTACTTC.

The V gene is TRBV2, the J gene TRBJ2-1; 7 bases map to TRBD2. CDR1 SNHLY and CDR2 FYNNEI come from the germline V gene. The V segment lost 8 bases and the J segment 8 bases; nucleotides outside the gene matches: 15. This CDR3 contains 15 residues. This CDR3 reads CASPGRGRSFDEQFF. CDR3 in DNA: TGTGCCAGCCCCGGGCGGGGGAGGTCCTTTGATGAGCAGTTCTTC. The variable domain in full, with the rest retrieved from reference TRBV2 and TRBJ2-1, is EPEVTQTPSHQVTQMGQEVILRCVPISNHLYFYWYRQILGQKVEFLVSFYNNEISEKSEIFDDQFSVERPDGSNFTLKIRSTKLEDSAMYFCASPGRGRSFDEQFFGPGTRLTVL.

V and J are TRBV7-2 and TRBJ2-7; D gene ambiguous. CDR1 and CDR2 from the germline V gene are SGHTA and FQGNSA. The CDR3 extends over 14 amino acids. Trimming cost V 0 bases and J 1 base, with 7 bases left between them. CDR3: CASSLARFSYEQYF. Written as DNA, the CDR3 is TGTGCCAGCAGCTTAGCGCGTTTTTCCTACGAGCAGTACTTC.

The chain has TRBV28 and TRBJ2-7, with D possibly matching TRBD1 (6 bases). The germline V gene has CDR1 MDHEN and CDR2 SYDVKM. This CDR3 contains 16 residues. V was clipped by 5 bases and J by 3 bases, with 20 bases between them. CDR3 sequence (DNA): TGTGCCAGCAGTCCAGCCGGGACACCGTGGGACTACGAGCAGTACTTC. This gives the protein CASSPAGTPWDYEQYF.

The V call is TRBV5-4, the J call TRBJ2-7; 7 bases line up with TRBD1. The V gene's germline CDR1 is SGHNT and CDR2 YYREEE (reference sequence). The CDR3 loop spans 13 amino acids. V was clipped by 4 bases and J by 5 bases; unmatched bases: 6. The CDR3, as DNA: TGTGCCAGCAGCAACGACAGGGCCCACGAGCAGTACTTC. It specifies CASSNDRAHEQYF.

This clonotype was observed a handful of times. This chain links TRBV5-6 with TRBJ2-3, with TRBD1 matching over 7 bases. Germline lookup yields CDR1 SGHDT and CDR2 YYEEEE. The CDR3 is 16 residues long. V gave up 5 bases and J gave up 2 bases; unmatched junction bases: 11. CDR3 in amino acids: CASRSTGRFHTDTQYF. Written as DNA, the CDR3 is TGTGCCAGCAGATCGACAGGGCGTTTCCACACAGATACGCAGTATTTT.

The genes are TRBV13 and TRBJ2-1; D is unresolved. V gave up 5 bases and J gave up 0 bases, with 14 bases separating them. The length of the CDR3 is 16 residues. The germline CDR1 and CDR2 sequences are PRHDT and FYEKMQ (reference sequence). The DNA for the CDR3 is TGTGCCAGCAGCACATCCCTTAGGAGCTCCTACAATGAGCAGTTCTTC. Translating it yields CASSTSLRSSYNEQFF.

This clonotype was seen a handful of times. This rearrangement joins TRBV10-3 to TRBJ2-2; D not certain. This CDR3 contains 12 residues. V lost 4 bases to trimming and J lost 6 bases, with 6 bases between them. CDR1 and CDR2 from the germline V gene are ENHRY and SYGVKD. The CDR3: CAISGRAGELFF. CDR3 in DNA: TGTGCCATCAGTGGTAGGGCCGGGGAGCTGTTTTTT.

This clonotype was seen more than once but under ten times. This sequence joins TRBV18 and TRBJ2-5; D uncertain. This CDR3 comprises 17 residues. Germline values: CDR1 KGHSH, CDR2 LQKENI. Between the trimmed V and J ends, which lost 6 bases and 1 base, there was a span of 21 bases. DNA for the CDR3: TGTGCCAGCTCGCCCTGGAGTGGGGTCGGCAGCCAAGAGACCCAGTACTTC. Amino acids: CASSPWSGVGSQETQYF.

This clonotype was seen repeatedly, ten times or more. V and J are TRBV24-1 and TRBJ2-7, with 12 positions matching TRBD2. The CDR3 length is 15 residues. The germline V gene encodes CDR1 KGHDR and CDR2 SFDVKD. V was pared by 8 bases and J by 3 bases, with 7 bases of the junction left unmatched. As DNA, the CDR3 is TGTGCCACCATCGGACTAGCGGGGCCCCGCTACGAGCAGTACTTC. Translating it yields CATIGLAGPRYEQYF.

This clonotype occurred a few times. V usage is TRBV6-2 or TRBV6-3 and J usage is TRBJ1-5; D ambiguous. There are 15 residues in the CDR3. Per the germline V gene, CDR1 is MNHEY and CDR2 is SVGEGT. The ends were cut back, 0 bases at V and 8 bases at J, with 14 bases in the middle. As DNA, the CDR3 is TGTGCCAGCAGTTACTCGGAGTTCCGGAATAAGCCCCAGCATTTT. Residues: CASSYSEFRNKPQHF.

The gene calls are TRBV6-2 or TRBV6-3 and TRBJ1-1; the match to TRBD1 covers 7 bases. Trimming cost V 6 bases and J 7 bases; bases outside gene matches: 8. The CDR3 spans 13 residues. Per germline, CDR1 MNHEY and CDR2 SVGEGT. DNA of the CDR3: TGTGCCAGCAGAGATTTCGCAGGGGGTGAAGCTTTCTTT. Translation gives CASRDFAGGEAFF.